The 14 T cell receptor beta chains given below trace back to one sample, sequenced in a study of T cell responses to AZD1222 COVID-19 vaccine. TCRdb's table, derived via immunoSEQ multiplex PCR, lists solely in-frame clones and lacks some. The sample includes 60,000 to 75,000 clones, roughly nine tenths seen only once; the top ten take 28%. This specimen was peripheral blood, taken 28 days after the second AZD1222 dose. These receptors were obtained from an adult who received the AZD1222 COVID-19 vaccine.

This clone appeared a single time. The J gene is TRBJ1-1, the V gene TRBV18, with 7 bases matching TRBD1. The CDR3 spans 14 residues. The junction had 4 bases not matched to a gene; V was cut back by 6 bases and J by 0 bases. CDR1 and CDR2 (germline): KGHSH, LQKENI. The CDR3: CASSGDRLNTEAFF. CDR3 DNA: TGTGCCAGCTCTGGGGACAGACTGAACACTGAAGCTTTCTTT.

J is TRBJ2-2 and V is TRBV28; TRBD2 matches 9 bases. The V gene end was trimmed by 2 bases and the J gene end by 6 bases; junction bases not matched to a gene: 4. The CDR3 is 15 residues long. Germline loops: CDR1 MDHEN, CDR2 SYDVKM. In DNA form, the CDR3 reads TGTGCCAGCAGTTTAATAGCGGGAGCGTCCGGGGAGCTGTTTTTT. It is translated as CASSLIAGASGELFF.

The V call is TRBV5-4, the J call TRBJ2-3; 14 nucleotides agree with TRBD2. The CDR3 contains 17 residues. CDR1 and CDR2 (germline): SGHNT, YYREEE (reference sequence). Trimming removed 0 bases from V and 2 bases from J; junction bases left unmatched: 2. CDR3 DNA: TGTGCCAGCAGCTTGGGACTAGCGGGAGGGACCACAGATACGCAGTATTTT. It codes for CASSLGLAGGTTDTQYF.

The chain joins TRBV13 to TRBJ1-1; TRBD1 aligns across 9 bases. Germline V gives CDR1 PRHDT, CDR2 FYEKMQ (reference sequence). V was clipped by 5 bases and J by 4 bases; unmatched bases: 8. This CDR3 has 15 amino acids. DNA of the CDR3: TGTGCCAGCAGCCCGGGGACAGGGATTAGCACTGAAGCTTTCTTT. This gives the protein CASSPGTGISTEAFF.

The rearrangement uses TRBV29-1 and TRBJ2-6; no reliable D call. This CDR3 has 13 residues. The V gene lost 5 bases and the J gene lost 0 bases, with 5 bases spanning the gap. The germline V gene has CDR1 SQVTM and CDR2 ANQGSEA. CDR3 region: CSVCPSGANVLTF. CDR3 bases: TGCAGCGTTTGCCCCTCTGGGGCCAACGTCCTGACTTTC.

V and J are TRBV4-3 and TRBJ2-3; TRBD2 matches at 7 bases. The V segment lost 4 bases and the J segment 2 bases; nucleotides outside the gene matches: 12. The CDR3 contains 17 residues. Germline CDR1 LGHNA, CDR2 YSLEER. The DNA of the CDR3 is TGCGCCAGCAGCCGAAAAACCGTGGCGGGAGACACAGATACGCAGTATTTT. Protein product: CASSRKTVAGDTDTQYF.

The chain combines TRBV18 with TRBJ1-2; tentative D call: TRBD1 (5 bases). Germline values: CDR1 KGHSH, CDR2 LQKENI. This CDR3 comprises 13 residues. Trimming removed 6 bases at V and 5 bases at J, with 13 bases between. The CDR3 here is CASSPGTVYGYTF. CDR3 in DNA: TGTGCCAGCTCCCCCGGGACGGTATATGGCTACACCTTC.

The chain has TRBV28 and TRBJ2-2, with 8 positions matching TRBD1. The CDR3 is 16 residues long. Germline values: CDR1 MDHEN, CDR2 SYDVKM. Trimming at V came to 8 bases and at J to 4 bases, leaving 12 bases not matched to a gene. The CDR3 here is CASRAAPQGATGELFF. DNA of the CDR3: TGTGCCAGCCGTGCCGCTCCTCAGGGGGCCACCGGGGAGCTGTTTTTT.

The sample holds one count of this clone. The chain is built from TRBV7-3 and TRBJ2-1, with 10 bases that match TRBD1. The CDR3 consists of 15 residues. In germline, CDR1 is SGHTA, CDR2 FQGTGA. The ends lost 6 bases at V and 3 bases at J; junction bases unmatched: 5. CDR3 region: CASSFGTGVYNEQFF. The CDR3 DNA follows: TGTGCCAGCAGTTTCGGGACAGGGGTCTACAATGAGCAGTTCTTC.

On this clone itself: One end of the junction does not line up with germline, which may come from a read error. This chain links TRBV2 with TRBJ2-2; TRBD2 matches 14 bases. CDR1 and CDR2 from the germline V gene are SNHLY and FYNNEI. The CDR3 length is 20 residues. CDR3 DNA: TGTGCCAGCAGACTAACCCGACTAGCGGGAGGGCCTTCGAATACCGGGGAGCTGTTTTTT. Protein sequence: CASRLTRLAGGPSNTGELFF.

The chain has TRBV4-1 and TRBJ1-1; D possibly corresponds to TRBD1 (5 bases). The CDR3 loop spans 16 amino acids. CDR1 is MGHRA and CDR2 is YSYEKL in the germline V gene. The V gene lost 3 bases and the J gene lost 3 bases, with 17 bases spanning the gap. The CDR3 nucleotides read TGCGCCAGCAGCCACCGACAGTTATCAGTGGACACTGAAGCTTTCTTT. This codes for CASSHRQLSVDTEAFF.

The V and J genes are TRBV7-3 and TRBJ1-2, with no clear D. The V end lost 4 bases, the J end lost 2 bases, and 14 bases lay between the germline ends. Germline CDR1 reads SGHTA; CDR2 reads FQGTGA. The CDR3 has 15 residues. Here the CDR3 reads CASSSNSQRNYGYTF. Here the CDR3 DNA reads TGTGCCAGCAGCTCAAACTCACAGAGGAACTATGGCTACACCTTC.

The chain joins TRBV7-9 to TRBJ2-3; 7 positions agree with TRBD1. The CDR3 spans 15 residues. V lost 3 bases to trimming and J lost 3 bases; unmatched junction nucleotides: 6. CDR1 and CDR2 from the germline V gene are SEHNR and FQNEAQ (reference sequence). The CDR3 loop reads CASSFTGTVTDTQYF. The CDR3 nucleotides are TGTGCCAGCAGCTTTACCGGGACAGTAACAGATACGCAGTATTTT.

The chain employs TRBV7-2 and TRBJ1-6; D is uncertain. Germline CDR1 and CDR2: SGHTA and FQGNSA. The length of the CDR3 is 16 residues. The V end was cut by 1 base, the J end by 9 bases, with 16 bases between. The CDR3 region has the DNA TGTGCCAGCAGCTTAGGAGGGCGATCATGGGGTTCACCCCTCCACTTT. It is translated as CASSLGGRSWGSPLHF.